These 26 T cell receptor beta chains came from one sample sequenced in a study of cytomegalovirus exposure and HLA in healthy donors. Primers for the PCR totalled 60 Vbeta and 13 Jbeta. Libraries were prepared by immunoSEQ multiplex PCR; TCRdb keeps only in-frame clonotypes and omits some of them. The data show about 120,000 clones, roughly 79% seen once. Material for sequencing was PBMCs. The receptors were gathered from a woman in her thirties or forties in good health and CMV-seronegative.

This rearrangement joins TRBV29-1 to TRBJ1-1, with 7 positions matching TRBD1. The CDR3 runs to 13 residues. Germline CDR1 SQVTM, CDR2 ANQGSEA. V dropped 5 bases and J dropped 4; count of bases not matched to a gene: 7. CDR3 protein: CSVQEGAGTEAFF. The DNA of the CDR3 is TGCAGCGTTCAGGAGGGGGCGGGCACTGAAGCTTTCTTT.

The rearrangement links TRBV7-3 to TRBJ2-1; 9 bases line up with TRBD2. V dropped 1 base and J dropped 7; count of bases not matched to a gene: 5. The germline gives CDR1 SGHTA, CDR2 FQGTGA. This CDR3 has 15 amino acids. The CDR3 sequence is CASSLIAGEANEQFF. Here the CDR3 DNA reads TGTGCCAGCAGCTTAATAGCGGGAGAAGCAAATGAGCAGTTCTTC.

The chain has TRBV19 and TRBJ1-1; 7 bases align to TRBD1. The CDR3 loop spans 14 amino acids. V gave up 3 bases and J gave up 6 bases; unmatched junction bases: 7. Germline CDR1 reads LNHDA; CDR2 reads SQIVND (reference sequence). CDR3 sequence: CASSIGTAAAEAFF. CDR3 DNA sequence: TGTGCCAGTAGTATCGGGACAGCGGCGGCTGAAGCTTTCTTT.

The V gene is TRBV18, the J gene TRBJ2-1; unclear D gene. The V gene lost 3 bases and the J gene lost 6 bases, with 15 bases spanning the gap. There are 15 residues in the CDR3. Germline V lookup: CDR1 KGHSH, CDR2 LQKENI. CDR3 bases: TGTGCCAGCTCACCGGTAAGTGGGCCAGTCAATGAGCAGTTCTTC. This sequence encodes CASSPVSGPVNEQFF. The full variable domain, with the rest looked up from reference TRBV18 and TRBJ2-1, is NAGVMQNPRHLVRRRGQEARLRCSPMKGHSHVYWYRQLPEEGLKFMVYLQKENIIDESGMPKERFSAEFPKEGPSILRIQQVVRGDSAAYFCASSPVSGPVNEQFFGPGTRLTVL.

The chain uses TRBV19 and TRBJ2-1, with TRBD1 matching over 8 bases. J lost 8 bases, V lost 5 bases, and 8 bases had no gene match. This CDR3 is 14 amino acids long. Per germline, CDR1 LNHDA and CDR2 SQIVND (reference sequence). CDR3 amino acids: CASSGGTGADEQFF. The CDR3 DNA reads TGTGCCAGTAGTGGAGGGACAGGTGCCGATGAGCAGTTCTTC.

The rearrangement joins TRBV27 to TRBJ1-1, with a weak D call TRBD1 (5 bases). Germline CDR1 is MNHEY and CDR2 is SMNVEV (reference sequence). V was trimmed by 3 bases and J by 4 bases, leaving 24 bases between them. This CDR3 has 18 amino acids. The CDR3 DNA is TGTGCCAGCAGTTTCCGGATGGCAGGGTCTTACCCGGGCACTGAAGCTTTCTTT. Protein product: CASSFRMAGSYPGTEAFF.

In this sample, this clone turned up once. In nucleotides, the CDR3 is TGTGCCAGCAGCCTTGACAGGGGAAAAATGAACACTGAAGCTTTCTTT. The encoded protein is CASSLDRGKMNTEAFF. The V and J genes are TRBV7-9 and TRBJ1-1; 8 nucleotides agree with TRBD1. CDR1 SEHNR and CDR2 FQNEAQ come from the germline V gene (reference sequence). The junction had 8 bases not matched to a gene; V was cut back by 5 bases and J by 0 bases. This CDR3 has 16 amino acids.

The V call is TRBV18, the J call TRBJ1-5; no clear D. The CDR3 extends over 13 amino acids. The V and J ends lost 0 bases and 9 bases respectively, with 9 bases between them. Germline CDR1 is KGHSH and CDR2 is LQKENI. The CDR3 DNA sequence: TGTGCCAGCTCACCACCGGGGAGTCGGCCCCAGCATTTT. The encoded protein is CASSPPGSRPQHF.

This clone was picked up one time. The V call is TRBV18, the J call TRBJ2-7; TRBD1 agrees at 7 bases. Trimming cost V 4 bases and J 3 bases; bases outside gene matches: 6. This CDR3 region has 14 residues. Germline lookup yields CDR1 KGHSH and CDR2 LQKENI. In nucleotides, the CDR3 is TGTGCCAGCTCACGGCAGGGACAGAGCTACGAGCAGTACTTC. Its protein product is CASSRQGQSYEQYF.

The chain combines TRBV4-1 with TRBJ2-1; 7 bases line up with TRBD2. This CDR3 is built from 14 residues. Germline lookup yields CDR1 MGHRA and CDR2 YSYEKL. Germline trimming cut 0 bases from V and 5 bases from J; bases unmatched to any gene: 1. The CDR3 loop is CASSQDAGDNEQFF. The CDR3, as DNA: TGCGCCAGCAGCCAAGATGCGGGGGACAATGAGCAGTTCTTC.

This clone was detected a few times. The CDR3: CASSYSSRGTDTQYF. The CDR3 coding sequence is TGTGCCAGCAGTTACTCATCCAGGGGCACAGATACGCAGTATTTT. The chain employs TRBV6-5 and TRBJ2-3, with D maybe TRBD1 (5 bases). Germline V gene sequence: CDR1 MNHEY, CDR2 SVGAGI. V lost 0 bases to trimming and J lost 1 base, with 8 bases between them. There are 15 residues in the CDR3.

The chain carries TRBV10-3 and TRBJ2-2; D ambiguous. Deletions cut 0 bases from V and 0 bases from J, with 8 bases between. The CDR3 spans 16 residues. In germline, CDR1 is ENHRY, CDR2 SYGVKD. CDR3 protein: CAISESAVTNTGELFF. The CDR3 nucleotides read TGTGCCATCAGTGAGTCGGCGGTCACGAACACCGGGGAGCTGTTTTTT.

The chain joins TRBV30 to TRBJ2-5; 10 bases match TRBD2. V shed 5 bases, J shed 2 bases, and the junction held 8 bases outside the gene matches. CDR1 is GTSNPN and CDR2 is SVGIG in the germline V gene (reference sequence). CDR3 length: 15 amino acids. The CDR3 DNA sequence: TGTGCCTGGGGGAGTAGCGGGGGGTTTCAAGAGACCCAGTACTTC. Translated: CAWGSSGGFQETQYF.

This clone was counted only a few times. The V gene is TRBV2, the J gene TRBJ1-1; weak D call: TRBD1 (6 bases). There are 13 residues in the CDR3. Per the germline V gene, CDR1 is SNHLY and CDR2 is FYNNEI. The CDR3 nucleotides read TGTGCGGGATACAGGGATCTGAACACTGAAGCTTTCTTT. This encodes CAGYRDLNTEAFF.

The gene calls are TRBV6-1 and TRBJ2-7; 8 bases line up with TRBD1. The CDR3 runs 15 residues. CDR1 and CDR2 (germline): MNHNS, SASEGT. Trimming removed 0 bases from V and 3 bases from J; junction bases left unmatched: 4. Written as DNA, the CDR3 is TGTGCCAGCAGTGAAGCAGCAGGGGGCGTCTACGAGCAGTACTTC. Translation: CASSEAAGGVYEQYF.

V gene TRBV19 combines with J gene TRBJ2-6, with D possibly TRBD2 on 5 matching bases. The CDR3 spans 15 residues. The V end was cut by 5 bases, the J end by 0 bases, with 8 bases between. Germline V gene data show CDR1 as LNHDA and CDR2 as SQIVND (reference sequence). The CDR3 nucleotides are TGTGCCAGTAGTCTTGGGAGCTCTGGGGCCAACGTCCTGACTTTC. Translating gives CASSLGSSGANVLTF.

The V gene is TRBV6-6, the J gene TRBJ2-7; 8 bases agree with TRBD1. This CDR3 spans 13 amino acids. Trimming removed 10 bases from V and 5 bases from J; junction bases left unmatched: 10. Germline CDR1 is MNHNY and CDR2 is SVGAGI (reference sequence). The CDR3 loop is CATSRTGLHEQYF. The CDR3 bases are TGTGCCACCTCTCGGACAGGGCTTCACGAGCAGTACTTC.

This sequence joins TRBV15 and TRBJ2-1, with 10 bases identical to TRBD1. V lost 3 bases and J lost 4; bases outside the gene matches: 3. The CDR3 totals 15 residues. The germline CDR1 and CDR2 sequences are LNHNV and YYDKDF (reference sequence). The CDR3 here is CATSSRQGAYNEQFF. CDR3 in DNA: TGTGCCACCAGCAGCCGACAGGGGGCGTACAATGAGCAGTTCTTC.

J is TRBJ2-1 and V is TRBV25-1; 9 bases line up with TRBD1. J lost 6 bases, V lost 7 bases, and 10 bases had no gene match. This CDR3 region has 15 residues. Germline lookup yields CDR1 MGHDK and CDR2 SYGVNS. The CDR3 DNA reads TGTGCCAGCAAGACGACAGGGGGTGCCGTCAATGAGCAGTTCTTC. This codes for CASKTTGGAVNEQFF. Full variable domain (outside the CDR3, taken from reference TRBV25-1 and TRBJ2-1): EADIYQTPRYLVIGTGKKITLECSQTMGHDKMYWYQQDPGMELHLIHYSYGVNSTEKGDLSSESTVSRIRTEHFPLTLESARPSHTSQYLCASKTTGGAVNEQFFGPGTRLTVL.

The CDR3 protein is CASSPTGTSGGTGSYEQYF. Written as DNA, the CDR3 is TGCGCCAGCAGCCCTACCGGGACTAGCGGGGGAACAGGCTCCTACGAGCAGTACTTC. The chain has TRBV4-1 and TRBJ2-5; 14 nucleotides line up with TRBD2. The J call is doubtful: the DNA matches TRBJ2-7 better. The CDR3 covers 19 residues. Per the germline V gene, CDR1 is MGHRA and CDR2 is YSYEKL.

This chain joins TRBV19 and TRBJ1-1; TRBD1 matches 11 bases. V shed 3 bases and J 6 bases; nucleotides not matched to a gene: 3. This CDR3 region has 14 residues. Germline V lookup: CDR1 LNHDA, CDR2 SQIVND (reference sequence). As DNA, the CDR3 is TGTGCCAGTAGTATCAGGGGACAGGGGGCTGAAGCTTTCTTT. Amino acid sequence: CASSIRGQGAEAFF.

CDR3 coding DNA: TGTGCCAGCAGCTGGGGGATCTGGGGCGGGGGGCCAGATACGCAGTATTTT. Translating gives CASSWGIWGGGPDTQYF. The chain carries TRBV5-6 and TRBJ2-3, with TRBD2 identical over 8 bases. The CDR3 covers 17 residues. In germline, CDR1 is SGHDT, CDR2 YYEEEE. The V segment lost 3 bases and the J segment 4 bases; nucleotides outside the gene matches: 13. The full variable domain, in which reference TRBV5-6 and TRBJ2-3 provide the parts outside the CDR3, is DAGVTQSPTHLIKTRGQQVTLRCSPKSGHDTVSWYQQALGQGPQFIFQYYEEEERQRGNFPDRFSGHQFPNYSSELNVNALLLGDSALYLCASSWGIWGGGPDTQYFGPGTRLTVL.

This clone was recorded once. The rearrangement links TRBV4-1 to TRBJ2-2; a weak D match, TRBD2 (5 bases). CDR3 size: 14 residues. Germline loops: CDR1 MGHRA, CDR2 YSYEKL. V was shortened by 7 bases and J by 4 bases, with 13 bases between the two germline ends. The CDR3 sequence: CASTSPGITGELFF. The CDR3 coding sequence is TGCGCCAGCACCTCCCCCGGGATCACCGGGGAGCTGTTTTTT.

The CDR3 nucleotides are TGTGCCAGCAGCCGCACACTAGCGGGGGGCGATGAGCAGTTCTTC. Protein product: CASSRTLAGGDEQFF. This chain links TRBV4-2 with TRBJ2-1, with TRBD2 matching over 12 bases. The V gene end was trimmed by 4 bases and the J gene end by 8 bases; junction bases not matched to a gene: 6. Germline assignment: CDR1 LGHNA and CDR2 YNFKEQ. The CDR3 is 15 residues long.

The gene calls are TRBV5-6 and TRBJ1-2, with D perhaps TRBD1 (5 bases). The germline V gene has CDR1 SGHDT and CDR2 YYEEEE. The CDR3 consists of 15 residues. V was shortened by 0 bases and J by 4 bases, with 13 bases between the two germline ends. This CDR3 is CASSLAGGISYGYTF. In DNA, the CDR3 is TGTGCCAGCAGCTTGGCGGGGGGGATCAGCTATGGCTACACCTTC.

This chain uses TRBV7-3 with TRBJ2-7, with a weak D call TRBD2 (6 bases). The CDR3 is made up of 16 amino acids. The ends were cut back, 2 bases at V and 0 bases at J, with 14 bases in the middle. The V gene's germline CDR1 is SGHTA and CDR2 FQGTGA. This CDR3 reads CASSLGWRGNSYEQYF. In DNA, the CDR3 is TGTGCCAGCAGCTTAGGGTGGCGGGGAAACTCCTACGAGCAGTACTTC.